This is a list of T cell receptor beta chains from one sample in a study of breast tumors, draining lymph nodes, adjacent tissues. TCRdb recomputed calls from the multiplex PCR reads with MiXCR, one row per CDR3 protein. The sample has over 200,000 distinct CDR3 sequences, roughly a third seen once. The sample consisted of axillary lymph node tissue. These receptors were collected from a female donor with breast cancer. Some clones in this sample may be carry-over from other donors' samples. Each CDR3 is given with its conserved first and last residue. A D gene is named only where the DNA matches it firmly. A row's size may be missing; if present it is once, few, many or a size class.

J gene | clone size | V gene | D gene | CDR3 protein | CDR3 DNA
TRBJ2-1 | many | TRBV7-3 | . | CASSLTRESYNEQFF | TGTGCCAGCAGCTTAACACGGGAGTCCTACAATGAGCAGTTCTTC
TRBJ2-1 | . | TRBV30 | . | CACRGENEQFF | TGTGCCTGCAGGGGGGAAAATGAGCAGTTCTTC
TRBJ2-3 | . | TRBV7-2 | TRBD1 | CASSLVGTGQSTDTQYF | TGTGCCAGCAGCTTAGTAGGGACAGGGCAATCCACAGATACGCAGTATTTT
TRBJ1-1 | . | TRBV20-1 | TRBD1 | CSAGQDTEASF | TGCAGTGCGGGACAGGACACTGAAGCTTCCTTT
TRBJ2-5 | . | TRBV6-1 | TRBD1 | CASSELGQGAVTQYF | TGTGCCAGCAGCGAACTCGGACAGGGGGCGGTGACCCAGTACTTC
TRBJ2-7 | many | TRBV5-1 | TRBD1 | CASSLLPGGSYEQYF | TGCGCCAGCAGCTTGTTGCCAGGGGGCTCCTACGAGCAGTACTTC
TRBJ1-5 | . | TRBV19 | . | CASSIKPQHF | TGTGCCAGTAGTATAAAGCCCCAGCATTTT
TRBJ2-5 | many | TRBV20-1 | TRBD2 | CSASPRTSGGRRETQYF | TGCAGTGCCTCGCCCCGGACTAGCGGGGGCCGTAGAGAGACCCAGTACTTC
TRBJ1-2 | few | TRBV29-1 | TRBD1 | CSAPGDREGYTF | TGCAGCGCACCCGGTGACAGGGAAGGCTACACCTTC
TRBJ2-7 | many | TRBV20-1 | TRBD2 | CSAQSPGTSGEQYF | TGCAGTGCCCAGTCCCCGGGGACTAGTGGTGAGCAGTACTTC
TRBJ2-5 | . | TRBV2 | TRBD2 | CASGRETSGGAETQYF | TGTGCCAGCGGGAGGGAGACTAGCGGGGGGGCAGAGACCCAGTACTTC
TRBJ1-4 | . | TRBV5-1 | . | CASSLGQDNEKLFF | TGCGCCAGCAGCTTGGGGCAGGACAATGAAAAACTGTTTTTT
TRBJ2-1 | many | TRBV10-1 | . | CASSESRGVHEQFF | TGCGCCAGCAGTGAGTCGAGGGGTGTGCATGAGCAGTTCTTC
TRBJ1-3 | many | TRBV13 | . | CASSLVRGAGNTIYF | TGTGCCAGCAGCTTAGTTAGGGGAGCTGGAAACACCATATATTTT
TRBJ2-7 | many | TRBV12-5 | . | CASGHSARVEQYF | TGTGCTAGTGGACATTCCGCCCGGGTAGAGCAGTACTTC
TRBJ2-7 | . | TRBV20-1 | TRBD2 | CSARLGGDEQYF | TGCAGTGCTAGACTTGGGGGGGACGAGCAGTACTTC
TRBJ2-5 | . | TRBV20-1 | . | CSARDVRMYQETQYF | TGCAGTGCTAGAGATGTAAGGATGTACCAAGAGACCCAGTACTTC